This is a list of T cell receptor beta chains from one sample in a study of shared T cell receptors in the human thymus. TCRdb's table, derived via immunoSEQ multiplex PCR, lists solely in-frame clones and lacks some. Of roughly 550,000 clones listed, approximately 80% are singletons. This sample was also put to use in a study of human thymus T cells.

The sequencing sample was made of thymocytes. These receptor sequences come from a boy in the first two years of life with a congenital heart defect. Each CDR3 is given with its conserved first and last residue. D genes are given only for firm matches. Size is omitted from some rows. Given values are once, few, many or a class for expanded clones.

d_call: NA; j_call: TRBJ2-1; v_call: TRBV14; clone_size: few; cdr3_aa: CASSQEDSMGAPQFF; cdr3_nt: TGTGCCAGCAGCCAAGAAGACTCAATGGGGGCCCCCCAGTTCTTC
d_call: NA; j_call: TRBJ1-2; v_call: TRBV9; clone_size: NA; cdr3_aa: CASSPGLHYGYTF; cdr3_nt: TGTGCCAGCAGCCCAGGCCTTCACTATGGCTACACCTTC
d_call: NA; j_call: TRBJ2-1; v_call: TRBV11-2; clone_size: NA; cdr3_aa: CASSWAGRYNEQFF; cdr3_nt: TGTGCCAGCAGCTGGGCGGGTCGTTACAATGAGCAGTTCTTC
d_call: NA; j_call: TRBJ2-7; v_call: TRBV4-1; clone_size: NA; cdr3_aa: CASSQDRAASTFSYEQYF; cdr3_nt: TGCGCCAGCAGCCAAGATAGAGCAGCTAGTACCTTCTCCTACGAGCAGTACTTC
d_call: TRBD2; j_call: TRBJ2-1; v_call: TRBV2; clone_size: NA; cdr3_aa: CACALAGNNEQFF; cdr3_nt: TGTGCCTGCGCCCTAGCGGGGAACAATGAGCAGTTCTTC
d_call: NA; j_call: TRBJ1-1; v_call: TRBV19; clone_size: NA; cdr3_aa: CASSVTGPTEAFF; cdr3_nt: TGTGCCAGTAGTGTAACAGGGCCCACTGAAGCTTTCTTT
d_call: NA; j_call: TRBJ1-4; v_call: TRBV7-8; clone_size: NA; cdr3_aa: CASSFGLRDSTTNEKLFF; cdr3_nt: TGTGCCAGCAGCTTTGGCTTGCGGGACTCCACAACTAATGAAAAACTGTTTTTT
d_call: NA; j_call: TRBJ2-7; v_call: TRBV2; clone_size: NA; cdr3_aa: CASTPKGAYEQYF; cdr3_nt: TGTGCCAGCACCCCGAAGGGGGCCTACGAGCAGTACTTC
d_call: NA; j_call: TRBJ2-7; v_call: TRBV9; clone_size: NA; cdr3_aa: CASSALAGGCEQYF; cdr3_nt: TGTGCCAGCAGCGCCCTAGCAGGGGGGTGCGAGCAGTACTTC
d_call: TRBD1; j_call: TRBJ1-1; v_call: TRBV27; clone_size: once; cdr3_aa: CASIRTGDSEAFF; cdr3_nt: TGTGCCAGCATCCGGACAGGGGACTCTGAAGCTTTCTTT
d_call: NA; j_call: TRBJ1-5; v_call: TRBV27; clone_size: NA; cdr3_aa: CASGEPQHF; cdr3_nt: TGTGCCAGCGGAGAGCCCCAGCATTTT
d_call: TRBD2; j_call: TRBJ2-3; v_call: TRBV7-8; clone_size: NA; cdr3_aa: CASAALTSATTDTQYF; cdr3_nt: TGTGCCAGCGCCGCGTTGACTAGCGCCACCACAGATACGCAGTATTTT
d_call: NA; j_call: TRBJ1-3; v_call: TRBV19; clone_size: NA; cdr3_aa: CASGTLSGNTIYF; cdr3_nt: TGTGCCAGTGGGACACTCTCTGGAAACACCATATATTTT
d_call: NA; j_call: TRBJ2-5; v_call: TRBV4-2; clone_size: few; cdr3_aa: CASSQDERLQETQYF; cdr3_nt: TGTGCCAGCAGCCAAGATGAGCGGCTTCAAGAGACCCAGTACTTC
d_call: NA; j_call: TRBJ2-4; v_call: TRBV15; clone_size: NA; cdr3_aa: CATSSPNGHLVVAKNIQYF; cdr3_nt: TGTGCCACCAGCAGCCCGAACGGACATTTAGTAGTAGCCAAAAACATTCAGTACTTC
d_call: TRBD1; j_call: TRBJ2-7; v_call: TRBV28; clone_size: NA; cdr3_aa: CASRATGGYEQYF; cdr3_nt: TGTGCCAGCAGAGCGACAGGGGGATACGAGCAGTACTTC
d_call: TRBD2; j_call: TRBJ2-1; v_call: TRBV29-1; clone_size: NA; cdr3_aa: CSVERGGSNEQFF; cdr3_nt: TGCAGCGTTGAACGGGGGGGGAGCAATGAGCAGTTCTTC
d_call: TRBD2; j_call: TRBJ2-1; v_call: TRBV30; clone_size: NA; cdr3_aa: CAWSVSREDISSYNEQFF; cdr3_nt: TGTGCCTGGAGTGTCTCGCGGGAGGACATTAGCTCCTACAATGAGCAGTTCTTC
d_call: TRBD1; j_call: TRBJ2-2; v_call: TRBV6-1; clone_size: few; cdr3_aa: CASRGQALFF; cdr3_nt: TGTGCCAGCCGGGGACAGGCCCTGTTTTTT
d_call: NA; j_call: TRBJ2-7; v_call: TRBV15; clone_size: NA; cdr3_aa: CATSRGRDTYEQYF; cdr3_nt: TGTGCCACCAGCAGAGGGCGGGATACCTACGAGCAGTACTTC
d_call: NA; j_call: TRBJ2-3; v_call: TRBV27; clone_size: NA; cdr3_aa: CASGAPTDTQYF; cdr3_nt: TGTGCCAGCGGAGCCCCCACAGATACGCAGTATTTT
d_call: TRBD2; j_call: TRBJ2-1; v_call: TRBV13; clone_size: NA; cdr3_aa: CASSPKAGLAVYNEQFF; cdr3_nt: TGTGCCAGCAGCCCAAAGGCGGGCCTAGCGGTATACAATGAGCAGTTCTTC
d_call: NA; j_call: TRBJ2-5; v_call: TRBV11-2; clone_size: NA; cdr3_aa: CASTQSRGRSEQYF; cdr3_nt: TGTGCCAGCACTCAATCCAGGGGCAGAAGTGAGCAGTACTTC
d_call: TRBD1; j_call: TRBJ2-7; v_call: TRBV10-2; clone_size: NA; cdr3_aa: CASIRDSSYEQYF; cdr3_nt: TGCGCCAGCATCCGGGACAGTTCCTACGAGCAGTACTTC
d_call: NA; j_call: TRBJ2-7; v_call: TRBV6-1; clone_size: NA; cdr3_aa: CASRGQEKKYEQYF; cdr3_nt: TGTGCCAGCCGCGGGCAGGAGAAAAAATACGAGCAGTACTTC
d_call: TRBD1; j_call: TRBJ2-7; v_call: TRBV5-1; clone_size: NA; cdr3_aa: CASSSVTGQNYEQYF; cdr3_nt: TGCGCCAGCAGCTCGGTGACGGGACAGAACTACGAGCAGTACTTC
d_call: NA; j_call: TRBJ1-1; v_call: TRBV4-3; clone_size: NA; cdr3_aa: CASSQVLGQYTEAFF; cdr3_nt: TGCGCCAGCAGCCAAGTATTGGGGCAGTACACTGAAGCTTTCTTT
d_call: NA; j_call: TRBJ1-1; v_call: TRBV6-1; clone_size: few; cdr3_aa: CASQGGGADEAFF; cdr3_nt: TGTGCCTCTCAGGGTGGGGGGGCAGACGAAGCTTTCTTT
d_call: NA; j_call: TRBJ1-2; v_call: TRBV11-3; clone_size: NA; cdr3_aa: CASSLVRGSPYGYTF; cdr3_nt: TGTGCCAGCAGCTTAGTTAGGGGGAGCCCCTATGGCTACACCTTC
d_call: TRBD2; j_call: TRBJ2-6; v_call: TRBV15; clone_size: NA; cdr3_aa: CATSRTSGRSSSGANVLTF; cdr3_nt: TGTGCCACCAGCCGGACTAGCGGGAGGTCGAGCTCTGGGGCCAACGTCCTGACTTTC
d_call: NA; j_call: TRBJ1-5; v_call: TRBV6-1; clone_size: few; cdr3_aa: CASGLGGYSNQPQHF; cdr3_nt: TGTGCCAGCGGACTAGGGGGATATAGCAATCAGCCCCAGCATTTT
d_call: NA; j_call: TRBJ2-3; v_call: TRBV5-1; clone_size: once; cdr3_aa: CASSLAGGADTQYF; cdr3_nt: TGCGCCAGCAGCTTGGCTGGCGGTGCAGATACGCAGTATTTT
d_call: TRBD2; j_call: TRBJ2-1; v_call: TRBV30; clone_size: NA; cdr3_aa: CAWSVDGGAGNEQFF; cdr3_nt: TGTGCCTGGAGTGTAGACGGGGGGGCAGGCAATGAGCAGTTCTTC
d_call: NA; j_call: TRBJ2-1; v_call: TRBV30; clone_size: NA; cdr3_aa: CAWSVSRRPRTYNEQFF; cdr3_nt: TGTGCCTGGAGTGTGTCAAGGAGGCCACGAACCTACAATGAGCAGTTCTTC
d_call: TRBD1; j_call: TRBJ1-2; v_call: TRBV6-5; clone_size: once; cdr3_aa: CASRNGGEGAYGYTF; cdr3_nt: TGTGCCAGCAGAAACGGTGGTGAGGGGGCCTATGGCTACACCTTC
d_call: NA; j_call: TRBJ2-3; v_call: TRBV11-2; clone_size: NA; cdr3_aa: CASSPPSLGHRTDTQYF; cdr3_nt: TGTGCCAGCAGCCCTCCTTCGTTGGGGCACCGCACAGATACGCAGTATTTT
d_call: NA; j_call: TRBJ2-5; v_call: TRBV15; clone_size: NA; cdr3_aa: CATSTGGTQYF; cdr3_nt: TGTGCCACCAGCACCGGGGGGACCCAGTACTTC
d_call: NA; j_call: TRBJ1-1; v_call: TRBV7-9; clone_size: NA; cdr3_aa: CASGTRTENTEAFF; cdr3_nt: TGTGCCAGCGGGACACGGACGGAGAACACTGAAGCTTTCTTT
d_call: NA; j_call: TRBJ2-1; v_call: TRBV4-1; clone_size: NA; cdr3_aa: CASSQGWGDHNEQFF; cdr3_nt: TGCGCCAGCAGCCAAGGTTGGGGCGATCACAATGAGCAGTTCTTC
d_call: TRBD2; j_call: TRBJ2-1; v_call: TRBV7-9; clone_size: NA; cdr3_aa: CASSTLGSGRQFF; cdr3_nt: TGTGCCAGCAGCACCCTTGGTAGCGGGAGGCAGTTCTTC
d_call: NA; j_call: TRBJ1-2; v_call: TRBV6-1; clone_size: NA; cdr3_aa: CASQGGGANYGYTF; cdr3_nt: TGTGCCAGCCAAGGGGGGGGAGCTAACTATGGCTACACCTTC
d_call: TRBD2; j_call: TRBJ2-7; v_call: TRBV4-2; clone_size: NA; cdr3_aa: CASSQGRSSGKRSYEQYF; cdr3_nt: TGTGCCAGCAGCCAAGGGAGGTCTAGCGGGAAGCGTAGTTACGAGCAGTACTTC
d_call: TRBD1; j_call: TRBJ2-5; v_call: TRBV28; clone_size: NA; cdr3_aa: CASSLSGGEETQYF; cdr3_nt: TGTGCCAGCAGTTTATCAGGGGGAGAGGAGACCCAGTACTTC
d_call: NA; j_call: TRBJ1-5; v_call: TRBV6-1; clone_size: NA; cdr3_aa: CASSELNGSNQPQHF; cdr3_nt: TGTGCCAGCAGTGAACTCAACGGGAGCAATCAGCCCCAGCATTTT
d_call: NA; j_call: TRBJ2-7; v_call: TRBV7-2; clone_size: NA; cdr3_aa: CASSPDRGIDPLMYEQYF; cdr3_nt: TGTGCCAGCAGCCCGGACAGAGGCATAGATCCCCTTATGTACGAGCAGTACTTC
d_call: NA; j_call: TRBJ2-7; v_call: TRBV4-1; clone_size: NA; cdr3_aa: CASSSDPGYEQYF; cdr3_nt: TGCGCCAGCAGCTCCGATCCGGGCTACGAGCAGTACTTC
d_call: TRBD1; j_call: TRBJ1-5; v_call: TRBV11-2; clone_size: once; cdr3_aa: CASRDGQGQPQHF; cdr3_nt: TGTGCCAGCAGGGACGGACAGGGTCAGCCCCAGCATTTT
d_call: NA; j_call: TRBJ1-3; v_call: TRBV11-2; clone_size: NA; cdr3_aa: CASSPASGGVRAGNTIYF; cdr3_nt: TGTGCCAGCAGCCCCGCGTCGGGAGGGGTCCGGGCAGGAAACACCATATATTTT
d_call: TRBD2; j_call: TRBJ2-7; v_call: TRBV28; clone_size: NA; cdr3_aa: CASNGTSLSYEQYF; cdr3_nt: TGTGCCAGCAACGGGACTAGCCTCTCCTACGAGCAGTACTTC
d_call: NA; j_call: TRBJ1-5; v_call: TRBV6-1; clone_size: NA; cdr3_aa: CASIKGAVGNQPQHF; cdr3_nt: TGTGCCAGCATAAAAGGGGCGGTCGGCAATCAGCCCCAGCATTTT
d_call: TRBD2; j_call: TRBJ2-7; v_call: TRBV5-1; clone_size: NA; cdr3_aa: CASSSGLAAYEQYF; cdr3_nt: TGCGCCAGCAGCTCGGGACTAGCGGCCTACGAGCAGTACTTC
d_call: TRBD1; j_call: TRBJ2-1; v_call: TRBV30; clone_size: NA; cdr3_aa: CAWTEDRAVGEQFF; cdr3_nt: TGTGCCTGGACGGAGGACAGGGCGGTTGGTGAGCAGTTCTTC
d_call: TRBD2; j_call: TRBJ2-3; v_call: TRBV7-2; clone_size: NA; cdr3_aa: CASSLDLAGESTDTQYF; cdr3_nt: TGTGCCAGCAGCTTAGATCTAGCGGGAGAAAGCACAGATACGCAGTATTTT
d_call: NA; j_call: TRBJ2-6; v_call: TRBV4-3; clone_size: NA; cdr3_aa: CASSPGRLGGANVLTF; cdr3_nt: TGCGCCAGCAGCCCTGGGAGGTTAGGGGGGGCCAACGTCCTGACTTTC
d_call: TRBD2; j_call: TRBJ2-1; v_call: TRBV4-3; clone_size: NA; cdr3_aa: CASSQETGTSGNYNEQFF; cdr3_nt: TGCGCCAGCAGCCAGGAAACCGGGACTAGCGGGAATTACAATGAGCAGTTCTTC